These 22 T cell receptor beta chains were sequenced from one sample in a study of blood T cells in healthy people across ages. The second PCR ran roughly 7 to 12 cycles with a sample-barcoded 5' primer and J-beta primers. In TCRdb, the 5' RACE reads were re-called with MiXCR into one record per CDR3 protein. The table lists about 570,000 distinct CDR3 sequences, 25% to 30% of them singletons, with less than 20% in the top ten. Sequencing input: blood. Every receptor here comes from a woman in her sixties or seventies in good health.

The sample holds a few counts of this clonotype. The rearrangement links TRBV6-2 or TRBV6-3 to TRBJ1-2, with D maybe TRBD1 (6 bases). Trimming pared 11 bases from V and 3 bases from J, leaving 13 bases between. CDR1 is MNHEY, CDR2 SVGEGT, per germline. The CDR3 sequence is 12 residues long. The CDR3 protein is CASAQGHYGYTF. CDR3 bases: TGTGCCTCCGCCCAGGGGCACTATGGCTACACCTTC.

This clonotype was observed a handful of times. V gene TRBV9 combines with J gene TRBJ1-4; unclear D gene. The ends were cut back, 4 bases at V and 4 bases at J, with 14 bases in the middle. Germline lookup yields CDR1 SGDLS and CDR2 YYNGEE. The CDR3 sequence is 15 residues long. For the CDR3, the DNA is TGTGCCAGCAGCCCGGACGGAGGACTTAATGAAAAACTGTTTTTT. This translates into CASSPDGGLNEKLFF.

This clonotype has only a few counts. The V and J genes are TRBV29-1 and TRBJ1-1; D gene ambiguous. Germline CDR1 is SQVTM and CDR2 is ANQGSEA. Deletions cut 5 bases from V and 4 bases from J, with 17 bases between. This CDR3 contains 14 residues. CDR3 nucleotide sequence: TGCAGCGTTTCCCAAGGTTCGCGGATCACTGAAGCTTTCTTT. Translating gives CSVSQGSRITEAFF.

This clonotype has ten or more counts. The V and J genes are TRBV6-6 and TRBJ2-5; 11 bases align to TRBD2. The CDR3 length is 16 residues. CDR1 and CDR2 from the germline V gene are MNHNY and SVGAGI (reference sequence). The trim removed 4 bases at V and 1 base at J, leaving 5 bases unmatched. The CDR3 is CASSSGTSGLQETQYF. CDR3 DNA sequence: TGTGCCAGCAGTTCCGGGACTAGCGGCCTCCAAGAGACCCAGTACTTC.

J is TRBJ2-5 and V is TRBV14; 12 nucleotides line up with TRBD2. The DNA end favors TRBJ2-7, so the J call may be wrong. The CDR3 extends over 15 amino acids. CDR1 and CDR2 from the germline V gene are SGHDN and FVKESK. CDR3 protein: CASSQATSGGYEQYF. CDR3 sequence (DNA): TGTGCCAGCAGCCAAGCGACTAGCGGGGGCTACGAGCAGTACTTC.

The sample holds a few counts of this clonotype. The chain recombines TRBV20-1 with TRBJ2-1, with 8 nucleotides matching TRBD2. Per the germline V gene, CDR1 is DFQATT and CDR2 is SNEGSKA (reference sequence). CDR3 length: 15 residues. J was trimmed by 9 bases and V by 3 bases; bases with no gene match: 13. The CDR3 DNA sequence: TGCAGTGCTAGCCCCGCTAGCGGGTACGGGGGTGAGCAGTTCTTC. Encoded protein: CSASPASGYGGEQFF.

V and J are TRBV6-2 or TRBV6-3 and TRBJ2-1; the D gene is possibly TRBD2 (5 bases). The DNA end is a closer match to TRBJ2-5, so the J assignment may be wrong. Per germline, CDR1 MNHEY and CDR2 SVGEGT. This CDR3 spans 12 amino acids. The CDR3 DNA reads as TGTGCCAGCAGTCCGCGGACTGAGGCCCAGTACTTC. Residues: CASSPRTEAQYF.

This clonotype was counted a few times. This chain joins TRBV12-3 or TRBV12-4 and TRBJ1-5; TRBD1 agrees at 12 bases. J lost 4 bases, V lost 8 bases, and 15 bases had no gene match. The CDR3 is made up of 18 amino acids. Written as DNA, the CDR3 is TGTGCCAGCTTACCAACCGGGACAGGGGGCGCAGGGAATCAGCCCCAGCATTTT. This encodes CASLPTGTGGAGNQPQHF.

This clonotype was observed many times. The rearrangement uses TRBV7-9 and TRBJ2-5; a possible D gene is TRBD2 (5 bases). This CDR3 is 13 amino acids long. CDR1 SEHNR and CDR2 FQNEAQ come from the germline V gene (reference sequence). Trimming shortened V by 11 bases and J by 3 bases, and 16 bases separated the two germline ends. The CDR3 DNA reads TGTGCCCAAACGGAGGCCTGGAAAGAGACCCAGTACTTC. Translating gives CAQTEAWKETQYF.

This clonotype was detected a few times. V and J are TRBV12-3 or TRBV12-4 and TRBJ2-7; D gene uncertain. This CDR3 contains 13 residues. The V end lost 3 bases, the J end lost 9 bases, and 15 bases lay between the germline ends. CDR3 amino acids: CASSFVSPMGQYF. In DNA form, the CDR3 reads TGTGCCAGCAGTTTCGTATCGCCGATGGGGCAGTACTTC.

This chain links TRBV5-6 with TRBJ2-5; 7 nucleotides line up with TRBD1. The assigned J gene may be wrong: the sequence end matches TRBJ2-7 better. Germline CDR1 and CDR2: SGHDT and YYEEEE. The CDR3 extends over 15 amino acids. DNA of the CDR3: TGTGCCAGCAGCATTTTATCCGGGACAGCCTACGAGCAGTACTTC. Translated: CASSILSGTAYEQYF.

This clonotype was observed a handful of times. The chain uses TRBV7-2 and TRBJ2-7; 10 positions match TRBD2. The V and J ends lost 2 bases and 7 bases, in that order; junction bases with no gene match: 5. The CDR3 is made up of 14 amino acids. Germline V gives CDR1 SGHTA, CDR2 FQGNSA. Here the CDR3 reads CASSLSGGALEQYF. The CDR3 DNA is TGTGCCAGCAGCTTAAGCGGGGGGGCTCTAGAGCAGTACTTC.

This clonotype has a handful of counts. J is TRBJ2-1 and V is TRBV18; TRBD2 aligns across 10 bases. The V gene end was trimmed by 1 base and the J gene end by 3 bases; junction bases not matched to a gene: 3. The CDR3 has 16 residues. Germline CDR1 reads KGHSH; CDR2 reads LQKENI. The CDR3 loop is CASSPQAGGLYNEQFF. The CDR3 nucleotides are TGTGCCAGCTCACCACAAGCGGGGGGGCTCTACAATGAGCAGTTCTTC.

V gene TRBV5-1 combines with J gene TRBJ2-7; the D call may be TRBD1 or TRBD2 (5 bases each). The V end was cut by 0 bases, the J end by 5 bases, with 12 bases between. CDR3 length: 14 amino acids. CDR1 is SGHRS, CDR2 YFSETQ, per germline. The CDR3: CASSLDPGPDEQYF. CDR3 sequence (DNA): TGCGCCAGCAGCTTGGATCCGGGGCCGGACGAGCAGTACTTC.

The chain links TRBV7-2 to TRBJ1-4; TRBD1 matches at 11 bases. Trimming cost V 4 bases and J 7 bases; bases outside gene matches: 5. The CDR3 runs 15 residues. Per germline, CDR1 SGHTA and CDR2 FQGNSA. The chain's CDR3 is CASSSRTGGSEKLFF. For the CDR3, the DNA is TGTGCCAGCAGCTCAAGGACAGGGGGCAGTGAAAAACTGTTTTTT. Filled out from reference TRBV7-2 and TRBJ1-4, the complete variable domain reads GAGVSQSPSNKVTEKGKDVELRCDPISGHTALYWYRQSLGQGLEFLIYFQGNSAPDKSGLPSDRFSAERTGGSVSTLTIQRTQQEDSAVYLCASSSRTGGSEKLFFGSGTQLSVL.

In its sample, this clonotype was seen a few times. The CDR3 loop reads CASSDPDRGREQYF. Here the CDR3 DNA reads TGTGCCAGCAGTGATCCGGACAGGGGGCGCGAGCAGTACTTC. The rearrangement links TRBV25-1 to TRBJ2-7; 11 nucleotides match TRBD1. The V gene's germline CDR1 is MGHDK and CDR2 SYGVNS. V lost 3 bases, J lost 6 bases, and 4 bases stayed unmatched. The CDR3 extends over 14 amino acids.

The rearrangement links TRBV4-2 to TRBJ2-1; D may correspond to TRBD1 or TRBD2 (6 bases each). CDR3 length: 19 residues. In germline, CDR1 is LGHNA, CDR2 YNFKEQ. V gave up 4 bases and J gave up 4 bases, with 26 bases separating them. CDR3 in amino acids: CASSLLLTPSGAGYNEQFF. The CDR3 nucleotides are TGTGCCAGCAGCCTCCTCCTGACCCCCTCAGGGGCGGGATACAATGAGCAGTTCTTC.

In DNA, the CDR3 is TGTGCCAGCAGCCCCCTCGGGCGGGGGGGCACAGATACGCAGTATTTT. This translates into CASSPLGRGGTDTQYF. This chain joins TRBV11-2 and TRBJ2-3; TRBD2 aligns across 8 bases. With V trimmed by 5 bases and J by 1 base, 8 bases remained unmatched. Germline CDR1 and CDR2: SGHAT and FQNNGV. This CDR3 region has 16 residues.

The chain carries TRBV27 and TRBJ2-7; TRBD2 agrees at 7 bases. Germline trimming cut 11 bases from V and 4 bases from J; bases unmatched to any gene: 14. CDR1 is MNHEY and CDR2 is SMNVEV in the germline V gene (reference sequence). The CDR3 has 14 amino acids. CDR3 in amino acids: CAGSVGGTIYEQYF. CDR3 in DNA: TGTGCCGGGTCAGTGGGGGGGACCATTTACGAGCAGTACTTC.

This sequence joins TRBV4-2 and TRBJ2-5, with D possibly being TRBD1 (5 bases). The V end lost 1 base, the J end lost 2 bases, and 8 bases lay between the germline ends. The germline V gene has CDR1 LGHNA and CDR2 YNFKEQ. The CDR3 spans 14 residues. Here the CDR3 DNA reads TGTGCCAGCAGCCAAGTAGGGGATCAAGAGACCCAGTACTTC. It specifies CASSQVGDQETQYF.

V is TRBV20-1 and J is TRBJ2-4; TRBD1 is a possible D gene (6 bases). Germline CDR1 is DFQATT and CDR2 is SNEGSKA (reference sequence). V was clipped by 3 bases and J by 4 bases, with 10 bases between them. The CDR3 runs to 13 residues. The CDR3 DNA is TGCAGTGCTAGGGCAGGGGAAAAAAACATTCAGTACTTC. Protein product: CSARAGEKNIQYF.

This clonotype was picked up a small number of times. The chain carries TRBV2 and TRBJ2-7; D might be TRBD1 or TRBD2, each matching 5 bases. The V end was cut by 8 bases, the J end by 9 bases, with 17 bases between. Germline V gene sequence: CDR1 SNHLY, CDR2 FYNNEI. CDR3 length: 12 amino acids. The CDR3 is CASGASGATQYF. The CDR3 DNA sequence: TGTGCCAGCGGTGCCTCCGGGGCCACGCAGTACTTC.